This T cell receptor (beta chain) was found in a study of CD8+ T cells in alopecia areata. Study summary: Percent affected scalp area, the SALT score, rated treated patients' severity.

Study results and limitations: One nonresponder leaves baseline CD8+ expansion's link to response uncertain. On tofacitinib, scalp and blood still held many of the expanded lesional clones.

Regarding this clone: Antigen: not known.

Treatment described: oral pan-JAK inhibitor, 5-10 mg twice daily. Reverse transcribed after extraction, RNA yielded cDNA as the sequencing template. Sequencing used immunoSEQ multiplex PCR; TCRdb keeps in-frame clones, though not all of them. The table records 60,000 to 85,000 clones, around two thirds of them present only once. This sample comprised CD8+ T cells sorted from blood, obtained at week 24, from a patient treated with tofacitinib. The sequence derives from a human donor with alopecia areata.

CDR3 nucleotide sequence: TGTGCCAGCAGTTGGCAGGGGGTTCGCTCTGGGGCCAACGTCCTGACTTTC. Translating it yields CASSWQGVRSGANVLTF. V usage is TRBV27 and J usage is TRBJ2-6; 7 positions agree with TRBD1. There are 17 residues in the CDR3. The trim removed 4 bases at V and 0 bases at J, leaving 6 bases unmatched. From germline, CDR1 is MNHEY and CDR2 SMNVEV (reference sequence).